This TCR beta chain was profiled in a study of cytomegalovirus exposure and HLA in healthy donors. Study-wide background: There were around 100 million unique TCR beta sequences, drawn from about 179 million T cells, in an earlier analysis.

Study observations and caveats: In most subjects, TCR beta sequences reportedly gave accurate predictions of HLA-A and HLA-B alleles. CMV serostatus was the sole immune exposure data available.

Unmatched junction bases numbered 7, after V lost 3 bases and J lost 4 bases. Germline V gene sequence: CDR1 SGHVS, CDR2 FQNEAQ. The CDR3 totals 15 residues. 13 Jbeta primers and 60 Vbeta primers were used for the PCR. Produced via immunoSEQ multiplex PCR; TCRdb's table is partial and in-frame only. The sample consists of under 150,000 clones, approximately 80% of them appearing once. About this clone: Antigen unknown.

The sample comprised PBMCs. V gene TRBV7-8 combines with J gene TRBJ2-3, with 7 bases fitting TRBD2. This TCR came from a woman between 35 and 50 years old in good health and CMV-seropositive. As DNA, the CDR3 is TGTGCCAGCAGCTTCATGAGCGGGATCCCAGATACGCAGTATTTT. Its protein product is CASSFMSGIPDTQYF.